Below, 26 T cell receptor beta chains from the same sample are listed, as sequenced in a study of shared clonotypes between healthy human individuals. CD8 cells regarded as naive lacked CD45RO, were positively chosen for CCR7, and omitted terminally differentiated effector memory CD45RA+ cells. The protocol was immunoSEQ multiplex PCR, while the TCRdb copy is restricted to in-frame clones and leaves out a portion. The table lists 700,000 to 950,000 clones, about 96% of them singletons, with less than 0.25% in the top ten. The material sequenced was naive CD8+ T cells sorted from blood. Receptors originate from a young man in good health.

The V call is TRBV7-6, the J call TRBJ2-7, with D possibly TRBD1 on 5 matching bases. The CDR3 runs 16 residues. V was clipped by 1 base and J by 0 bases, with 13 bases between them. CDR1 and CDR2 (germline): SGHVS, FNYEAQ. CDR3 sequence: CASSLDLATASYEQYF. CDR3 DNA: TGTGCCAGCAGCTTAGATCTGGCGACAGCCTCCTACGAGCAGTACTTC.

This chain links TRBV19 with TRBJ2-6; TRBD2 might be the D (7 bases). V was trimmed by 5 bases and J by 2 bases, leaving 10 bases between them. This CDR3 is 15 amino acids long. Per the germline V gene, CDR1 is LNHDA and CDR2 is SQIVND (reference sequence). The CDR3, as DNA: TGTGCCAGTAGTTGGGGGGGCGCTGGGGCCAACGTCCTGACTTTC. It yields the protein CASSWGGAGANVLTF.

The CDR3 spells CASSLARISYEQYF. For the CDR3, the DNA is TGTGCCAGCAGCTTGGCCAGGATATCCTACGAGCAGTACTTC. The chain uses TRBV5-6 and TRBJ2-7; D gene unclear. Germline CDR1 and CDR2: SGHDT and YYEEEE. CDR3 length equals 14 residues. V was trimmed by 0 bases and J by 1 base, leaving 8 bases between them.

CDR3 in DNA: TGTGCCAGCAGCCACGCCAGAACAGGCACAGATACGCAGTATTTT. Protein: CASSHARTGTDTQYF. This chain joins TRBV14 and TRBJ2-3; no reliable D call. CDR1 and CDR2 from the germline V gene are SGHDN and FVKESK. The CDR3 runs to 15 residues. V shed 3 bases and J shed 1 base, with 11 bases lying between them.

The CDR3 protein is CASSPHQALVETQYF. The CDR3 DNA reads as TGTGCCAGCAGCCCGCACCAGGCCCTAGTCGAGACCCAGTACTTC. V is TRBV7-9 and J is TRBJ2-5; D not resolved. Trimming shortened V by 5 bases and J by 5 bases, and 18 bases separated the two germline ends. Germline V CDR1 and CDR2: SEHNR, FQNEAQ (reference sequence). This CDR3 region has 15 residues.

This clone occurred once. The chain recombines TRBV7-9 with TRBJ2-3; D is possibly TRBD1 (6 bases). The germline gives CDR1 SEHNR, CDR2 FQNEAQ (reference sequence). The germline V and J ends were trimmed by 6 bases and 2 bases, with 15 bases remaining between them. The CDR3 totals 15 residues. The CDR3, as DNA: TGTGCCAGCAGGAGTTCTGGACAGATCACAGATACGCAGTATTTT. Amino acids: CASRSSGQITDTQYF. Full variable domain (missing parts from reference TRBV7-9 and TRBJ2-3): DTGVSQNPRHKITKRGQNVTFRCDPISEHNRLYWYRQTLGQGPEFLTYFQNEAQLEKSRLLSDRFSAERPKGSFSTLEIQRTEQGDSAMYLCASRSSGQITDTQYFGPGTRLTVL.

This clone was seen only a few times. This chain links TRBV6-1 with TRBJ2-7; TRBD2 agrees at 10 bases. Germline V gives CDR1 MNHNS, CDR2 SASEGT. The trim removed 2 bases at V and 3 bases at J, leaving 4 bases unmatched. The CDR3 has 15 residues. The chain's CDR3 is CASSEFRLAGYEQYF. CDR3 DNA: TGTGCCAGCAGTGAATTTCGACTAGCGGGCTACGAGCAGTACTTC.

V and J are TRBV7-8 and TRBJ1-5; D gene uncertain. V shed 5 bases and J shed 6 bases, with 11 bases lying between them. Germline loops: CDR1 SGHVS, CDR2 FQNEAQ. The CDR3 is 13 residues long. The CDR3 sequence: CASSHKLGQPQHF. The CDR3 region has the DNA TGTGCCAGCAGCCACAAATTAGGTCAGCCCCAGCATTTT.

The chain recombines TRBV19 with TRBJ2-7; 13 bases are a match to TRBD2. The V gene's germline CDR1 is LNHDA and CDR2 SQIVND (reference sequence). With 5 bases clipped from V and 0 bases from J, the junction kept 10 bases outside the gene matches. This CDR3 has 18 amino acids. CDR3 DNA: TGTGCCAGTAGTCTTGGGACTAGCGGGAAATTTGCCTCCTACGAGCAGTACTTC. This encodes CASSLGTSGKFASYEQYF.

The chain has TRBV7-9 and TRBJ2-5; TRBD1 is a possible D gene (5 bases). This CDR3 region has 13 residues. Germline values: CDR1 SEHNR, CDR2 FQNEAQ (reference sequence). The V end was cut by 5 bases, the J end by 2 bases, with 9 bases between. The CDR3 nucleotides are TGTGCCAGCAGCACACAGGATCAAGAGACCCAGTACTTC. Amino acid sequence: CASSTQDQETQYF.

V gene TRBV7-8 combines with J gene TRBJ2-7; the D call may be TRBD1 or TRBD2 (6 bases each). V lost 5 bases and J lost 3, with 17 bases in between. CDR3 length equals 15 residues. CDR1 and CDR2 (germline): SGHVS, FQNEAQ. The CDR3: CASSVPAGGLYEQYF. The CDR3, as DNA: TGTGCCAGCAGCGTACCGGCCGGGGGCCTCTACGAGCAGTACTTC. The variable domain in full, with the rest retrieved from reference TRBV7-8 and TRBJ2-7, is GAGVSQSPRYKVAKRGQDVALRCDPISGHVSLFWYQQALGQGPEFLTYFQNEAQLDKSGLPSDRFFAERPEGSVSTLKIQRTQQEDSAVYLCASSVPAGGLYEQYFGPGTRLTVT.

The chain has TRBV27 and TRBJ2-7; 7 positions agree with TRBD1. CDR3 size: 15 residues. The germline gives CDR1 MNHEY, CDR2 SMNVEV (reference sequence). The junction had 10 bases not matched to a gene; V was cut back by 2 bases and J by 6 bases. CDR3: CASSLTGQAMSEQYF. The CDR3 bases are TGTGCCAGCAGTTTAACAGGACAGGCGATGAGCGAGCAGTACTTC.

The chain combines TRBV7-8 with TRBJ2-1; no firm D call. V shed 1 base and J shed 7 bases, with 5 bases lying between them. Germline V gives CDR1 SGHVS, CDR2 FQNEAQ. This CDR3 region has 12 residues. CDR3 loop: CASSLGANEQFF. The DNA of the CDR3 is TGTGCCAGCAGCTTAGGAGCGAATGAGCAGTTCTTC.

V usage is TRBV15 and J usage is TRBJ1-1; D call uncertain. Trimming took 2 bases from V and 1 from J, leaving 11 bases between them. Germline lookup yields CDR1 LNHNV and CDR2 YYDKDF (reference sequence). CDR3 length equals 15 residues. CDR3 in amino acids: CATSRRKTPNTEAFF. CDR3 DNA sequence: TGTGCCACCAGCAGAAGAAAGACACCGAACACTGAAGCTTTCTTT. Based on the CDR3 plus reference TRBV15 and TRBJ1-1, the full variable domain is DAMVIQNPRYQVTQFGKPVTLSCSQTLNHNVMYWYQQKSSQAPKLLFHYYDKDFNNEADTPDNFQSRRPNTSFCFLDIRSPGLGDTAMYLCATSRRKTPNTEAFFGQGTRLTVV.

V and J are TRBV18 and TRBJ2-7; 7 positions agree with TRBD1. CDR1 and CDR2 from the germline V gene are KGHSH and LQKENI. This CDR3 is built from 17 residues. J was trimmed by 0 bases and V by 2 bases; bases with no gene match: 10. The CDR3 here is CASSPTLGQDPSYEQYF. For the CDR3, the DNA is TGTGCCAGCTCACCAACCCTAGGACAGGACCCCTCCTACGAGCAGTACTTC.

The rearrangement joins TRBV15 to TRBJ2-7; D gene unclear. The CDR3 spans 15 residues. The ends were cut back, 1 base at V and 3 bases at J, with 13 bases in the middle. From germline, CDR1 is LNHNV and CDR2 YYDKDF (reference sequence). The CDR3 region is CATSRVTASIYEQYF. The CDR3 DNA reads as TGTGCCACCAGCAGAGTTACAGCTTCCATCTACGAGCAGTACTTC.

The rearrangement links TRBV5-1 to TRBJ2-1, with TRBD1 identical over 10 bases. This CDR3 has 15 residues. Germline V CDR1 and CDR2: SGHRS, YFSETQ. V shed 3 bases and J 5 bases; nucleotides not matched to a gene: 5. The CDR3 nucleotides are TGCGCCAGCAGCTCCGGACAGGGGGATAACAATGAGCAGTTCTTC. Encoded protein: CASSSGQGDNNEQFF.

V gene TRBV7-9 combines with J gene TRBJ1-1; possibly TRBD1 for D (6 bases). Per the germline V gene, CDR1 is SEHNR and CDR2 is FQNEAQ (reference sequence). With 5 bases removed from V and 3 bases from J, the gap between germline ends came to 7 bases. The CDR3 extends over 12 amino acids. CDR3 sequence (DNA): TGTGCCAGCAGCGACAGGTACACTGAAGCTTTCTTT. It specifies CASSDRYTEAFF.

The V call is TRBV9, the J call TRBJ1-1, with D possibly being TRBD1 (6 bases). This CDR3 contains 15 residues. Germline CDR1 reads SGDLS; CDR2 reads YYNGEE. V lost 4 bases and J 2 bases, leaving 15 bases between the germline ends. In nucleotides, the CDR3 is TGTGCCAGCAGCTCTGGACAGCCCATTAACACTGAAGCTTTCTTT. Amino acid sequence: CASSSGQPINTEAFF.

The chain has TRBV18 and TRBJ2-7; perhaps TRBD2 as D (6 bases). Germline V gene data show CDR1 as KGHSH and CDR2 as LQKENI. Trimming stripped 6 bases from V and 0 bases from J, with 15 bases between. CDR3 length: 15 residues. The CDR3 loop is CASSAGSLSSYEQYF. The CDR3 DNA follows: TGTGCCAGCTCTGCGGGATCCCTCAGCTCCTACGAGCAGTACTTC.

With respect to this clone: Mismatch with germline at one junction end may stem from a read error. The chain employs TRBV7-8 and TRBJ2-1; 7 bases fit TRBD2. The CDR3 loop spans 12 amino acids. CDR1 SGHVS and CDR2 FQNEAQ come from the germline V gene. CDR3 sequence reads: CASSYGTNEQFF. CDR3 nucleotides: TGTGCCAGCAGCTACGGGACTAATGAACAGTTCTTC.

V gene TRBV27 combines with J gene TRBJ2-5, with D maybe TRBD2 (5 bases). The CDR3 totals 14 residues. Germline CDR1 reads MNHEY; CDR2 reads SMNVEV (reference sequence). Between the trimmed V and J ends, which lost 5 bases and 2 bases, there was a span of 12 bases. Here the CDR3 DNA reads TGTGCCAGCAGTCCAACTAGGACGCAAGAGACCCAGTACTTC. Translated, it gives CASSPTRTQETQYF.

The CDR3 region is CASSLGVRGRGDEQYF. The DNA for the CDR3 is TGTGCCAGCAGTTTAGGAGTTCGCGGGAGAGGGGACGAGCAGTACTTC. The chain uses TRBV27 and TRBJ2-7; 7 bases match TRBD2. Losses at the gene ends were 2 bases for V and 5 bases for J; bases not matched to a gene: 12. From germline, CDR1 is MNHEY and CDR2 SMNVEV (reference sequence). The CDR3 is 16 residues long.

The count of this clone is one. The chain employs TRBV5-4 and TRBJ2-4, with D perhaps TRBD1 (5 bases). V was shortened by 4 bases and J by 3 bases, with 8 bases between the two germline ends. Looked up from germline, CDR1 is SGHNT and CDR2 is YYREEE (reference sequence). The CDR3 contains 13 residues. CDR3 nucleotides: TGTGCCAGCAGCCACGACAGCAAAAACATTCAGTACTTC. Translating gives CASSHDSKNIQYF.

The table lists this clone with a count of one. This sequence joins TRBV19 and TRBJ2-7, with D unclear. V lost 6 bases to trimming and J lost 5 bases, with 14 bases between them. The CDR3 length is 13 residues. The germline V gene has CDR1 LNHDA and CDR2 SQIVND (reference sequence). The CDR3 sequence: CASSLGATHEQYF. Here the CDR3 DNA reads TGTGCCAGTAGCTTAGGAGCTACCCACGAGCAGTACTTC.

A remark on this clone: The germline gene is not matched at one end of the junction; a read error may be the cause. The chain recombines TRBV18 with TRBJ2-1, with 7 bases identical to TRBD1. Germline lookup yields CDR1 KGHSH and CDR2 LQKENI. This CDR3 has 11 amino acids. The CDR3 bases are TGTGCCAGCTCACCACGGGACAGTCCCCTCTTC. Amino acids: CASSPRDSPLF.